This T cell receptor beta chain was retrieved from a study of blood T cell repertoires in COVID-19. This table comes from immunoSEQ multiplex PCR, and its TCRdb copy is limited to in-frame clones, with some not included. The table records approximately 180,000 clones, over 75% of them present only once. Trimming took 2 bases from V and 6 from J, leaving 12 bases between them. The CDR3 consists of 14 residues. CDR1 and CDR2 from the germline V gene are SGHRS and YFSETQ. The chain uses TRBV5-1 and TRBJ2-1, with a tentative D call TRBD2 (7 bases). Sequenced material: PBMCs or T cells enriched from blood (not recorded which). The clonotype was recovered from a human donor with acute COVID-19. The donor label of this sample is uncertain. CDR3 DNA sequence: TGCGCCAGCAGCTTTGGAGGGGGGGCCAATGAGCAGTTCTTC. As protein: CASSFGGGANEQFF.